Listed below are T cell receptor beta chains from one sample, sequenced in a study of post-analysis software for immune sequencing data. MiXCR was run by TCRdb on the PCR reads, yielding one entry per CDR3 protein. Of around 770,000 distinct CDR3 sequences listed, 40% to 55% are singletons. The sample taken for sequencing was blood. Receptors were obtained from a girl aged 10 to 17 with multiple sclerosis. Both conserved end residues are part of each CDR3. Each record gives: clone size, D gene, J gene, V gene, CDR3 DNA, CDR3 protein. A D gene is named only where the DNA matches it firmly. Clone sizes are given selectively: once, few, many, or a class where the clone is expanded.

-,-,TRBJ2-4,TRBV12-3/TRBV12-4,TGTGCCAGCAGGTCCAGGACTAACATTCAGTACTTC,CASRSRTNIQYF
few,-,TRBJ1-2,TRBV20-1,TGCAGTGCTAGAGCACGTGGGGGGGACTATGGCTACACCTTC,CSARARGGDYGYTF
few,TRBD2,TRBJ2-1,TRBV5-6,TGTGCCAGCAGCTTTGGACTAGCGGACAATGAGCAGTTCTTC,CASSFGLADNEQFF
-,-,TRBJ2-3,TRBV27,TGTGCCAGCAGTTTCCTGACCCTAGATACGCAGTATTTT,CASSFLTLDTQYF
-,-,TRBJ2-7,TRBV29-1,TGCAGCGTTGCAATTCTCCGGGACAGCGGGCCCTACGAGCAGTACTTC,CSVAILRDSGPYEQYF
-,-,TRBJ2-1,TRBV7-2,TGTGCCAGCAGCCCACCGGGACACGGACTCAATGAGCAGTTCTTC,CASSPPGHGLNEQFF
-,TRBD1,TRBJ2-7,TRBV24-1,TGTGCCACCAGTGACCCGGACAGGGGATGCGAGCAGTACTTC,CATSDPDRGCEQYF
-,-,TRBJ2-7,TRBV19,TGTGCCGGTAGTCCGGGCTGGGGCAGGGGACACTACGAGCAGTACTTC,CAGSPGWGRGHYEQYF
-,-,TRBJ2-7,TRBV6-5,TGTGCCAGCAGTTACCGGGTGTTTGGCTACGAGCAGTACTTC,CASSYRVFGYEQYF
-,-,TRBJ2-2,TRBV5-1,TGCGCCAGCAGCGTGGTGGCTGGGCCGAACACCGGGGAGCTGTTTTTT,CASSVVAGPNTGELFF
-,-,TRBJ1-1,TRBV30,TGTGCCTGGAGTGTACTCCCTGCGGACACTGAAGCTTTCTTT,CAWSVLPADTEAFF
-,-,TRBJ1-1,TRBV7-9,TGTGCCAGCAGCTTAGCCGGGGCCCCAGACACTGAAGCTTTCTTT,CASSLAGAPDTEAFF
few,TRBD2,TRBJ2-1,TRBV10-3,TGTGCCATCAGATTACTAGCGGGAGGTCGGAATGAGCAGTTCTTC,CAIRLLAGGRNEQFF
-,TRBD1,TRBJ1-4,TRBV18,TGTGCCAGCTCGCCCGGGACAGTTAATGAAAAACTGTTTTTT,CASSPGTVNEKLFF
-,TRBD1,TRBJ2-7,TRBV12-3/TRBV12-4,TGTGCCAGCTCCGCAACAGGGGGCGCCCCCTACGAGCAGTACTTC,CASSATGGAPYEQYF
-,-,TRBJ2-5,TRBV29-1,TGCAGCGTTCTCCCTCAGGGGCGGGAGACCCAGTACTTC,CSVLPQGRETQYF
-,TRBD1,TRBJ2-1,TRBV20-1,TGCAGTGCTACCCGACAGGGGTCCTCCGATGAGCAGTTCTTC,CSATRQGSSDEQFF
-,-,TRBJ2-1,TRBV2,TGTGCCAGCCGCCGGGGTGTGGAATCCTACAATGAGCAGTTCTTC,CASRRGVESYNEQFF
few,-,TRBJ2-3,TRBV27,TGTGCCAGCAGTTTAAGGAGGGGCCCCACAGATACGCAGTATTTT,CASSLRRGPTDTQYF
-,-,TRBJ1-2,TRBV5-6,TGTGCCAGCAGCTACCCCGTCCGGCAGGACAACTGGGGCTACACCTTC,CASSYPVRQDNWGYTF
-,TRBD2,TRBJ2-7,TRBV5-1,TGCGCCAGCAGCGAGCTAGGGACTAGCGGTTCCTACGAGCAGTACTTC,CASSELGTSGSYEQYF
-,TRBD2,TRBJ2-7,TRBV29-1,TGCAGCGCCAGTCCAGGACTAGCGGGAAACGAGCAGTACTTC,CSASPGLAGNEQYF
few,-,TRBJ2-1,TRBV27,TGTGCCAGCAGTTTAATTTCGACCATCCCCAATGAGCAGTTCTTC,CASSLISTIPNEQFF
-,TRBD1,TRBJ2-3,TRBV19,TGTGCCAGTAGTGCTCCCCCGGGACAGGGGACGCAGTATTTT,CASSAPPGQGTQYF
few,-,TRBJ2-5,TRBV29-1,TGCAGCGTTGAAGTGTCGGTCCGGGAGACCCAGTACTTC,CSVEVSVRETQYF
few,TRBD1,TRBJ2-7,TRBV10-3,TGTGCCATCAGGGGACAGGGGGCCCACGAGCAGTACTTC,CAIRGQGAHEQYF
-,-,TRBJ2-7,TRBV28,TGTGCCAGCAGTTTATGGGTAGGGCAGTACCGCTACGAGCGGTACTTC,CASSLWVGQYRYERYF
few,-,TRBJ1-5,TRBV3-1,TGTGCCAGCAGCCAAGACGTCGGGGTTAATCAGCCCCAGCATTTT,CASSQDVGVNQPQHF
-,-,TRBJ1-4,TRBV7-9,TGTGCCAGCAGCTTTTGGCAGCGAGGTGAAAAACTGTTTTTT,CASSFWQRGEKLFF
-,TRBD2,TRBJ2-5,TRBV2,TGTGCCAGCAGTGTAGGGAAGCGGGAGAGGCAAGAGACCCAGTACTTC,CASSVGKRERQETQYF
few,-,TRBJ2-7,TRBV3-1,TGTGCCAGCAGCCCCCGAGGGGCGGACTCCTACGAGCAGTACTTC,CASSPRGADSYEQYF
-,-,TRBJ2-1,TRBV14,TGTGCCAGCAGCCCCCACGGCGACAATGAGCAGTTCTTC,CASSPHGDNEQFF
-,TRBD1,TRBJ2-5,TRBV20-1,TGCAGTGCTAGAGATCCCGGTGGACAGGGTGGCGAGACCCAGTACTTC,CSARDPGGQGGETQYF
-,-,TRBJ1-1,TRBV20-1,TGCAGTGCTATGGTAGCGAACACTGAAGCTTTCTTT,CSAMVANTEAFF
few,TRBD1,TRBJ2-3,TRBV29-1,TGCAGCGTCCCGCCGGGACAGCCAGATACGCAGTATTTT,CSVPPGQPDTQYF
-,-,TRBJ2-1,TRBV4-2,TGTGCCAGCAGCCCGCGGGGTCTGAACGGGGCCAATGAGCAGTTCTTC,CASSPRGLNGANEQFF
few,TRBD2,TRBJ2-7,TRBV7-6,TGTGCCAGCAGCTTAGGGACGCTAGCGGGAGGGCCCTACGAGCAGTACTTC,CASSLGTLAGGPYEQYF
-,-,TRBJ1-2,TRBV5-1,TGCGCCAGCAGCTTGGGTCCATCGGGTAACTATGGCTACACCTTC,CASSLGPSGNYGYTF
-,TRBD2,TRBJ2-5,TRBV12-3/TRBV12-4,TGTGCCAGCAGTTGGGTAGGGGAGGGAGAGACCCAGTACTTC,CASSWVGEGETQYF
few,TRBD2,TRBJ2-5,TRBV7-2,TGTGCCAGCAGCTCAGAACGGCCCGGGACTAGCGGTCGGAGAGAGACCCAGTACTTC,CASSSERPGTSGRRETQYF